This paragraph covers one TCR beta chain sequence. Its antigen is unidentified. Germline V gives CDR1 DFQATT, CDR2 SNEGSKA (reference sequence). Trimming cost V 4 bases and J 5 bases, with 15 bases left between them. The CDR3 consists of 13 residues. It was with a sample-barcoded 5' primer and a J-beta primer mix that a second PCR of about 6 to 11 cycles was run. Each of the samples gave a minimum of 2.5 million paired-end reads that contained CDR3. TCRdb fed the 5' RACE reads into MiXCR, producing one record per CDR3 protein. The profile shows hundreds of thousands of distinct CDR3 sequences, roughly 64% of them singletons. These data are taken from a study of blood T cells in healthy people across ages. The study, taken as a whole, reports: Comparison with aged donors showed that long-lived donors had more naive CD4+ cells and higher diversity.

A minimum of 6 million PBMCs was isolated per sample. The clonotype comes from a man aged 25 to 40 in good health. Material: blood. The chain carries TRBV20-1 and TRBJ2-7; D might be TRBD1 or TRBD2, each matching 6 bases. The CDR3 nucleotides read TGCAGTGCTATCGAGCCGGGGGCGAACGAGCAGTACTTC. Its protein product is CSAIEPGANEQYF.